What follows is one TCR beta chain and its context. The antigen remains unidentified. This sample is part of a study of blood T cell dynamics during melanoma immunotherapy. Assay: immunoSEQ multiplex PCR; the TCRdb copy retains only in-frame clones and omits some. The data contain 9,900 or so clones, 75% to 85% of them seen just once; the ten biggest clones take up about 22%. Germline V gene lookup returns CDR1 SGHRS and CDR2 YFSETQ. With 0 bases removed from V and 2 bases from J, the gap between germline ends came to 7 bases. The CDR3 is 14 residues long. Noted time point: week 3, after first cycle of checkpoint inhibitor. Prior systemic cancer therapy, immunosuppressant use and other active malignancies excluded patients. Study-wide results and limits: At W3, later disease-control patients showed bifurcated PBMC repertoire changes, unlike progressors.

The receptor's source is a human donor with melanoma. V gene TRBV5-1 combines with J gene TRBJ2-3; no definite D call. Sequenced material: blood, taken from a patient treated with checkpoint blockade. CDR3 bases: TGCGCCAGCAGCTTGGCACAGCCCACAGATACGCAGTATTTT. It is translated as CASSLAQPTDTQYF.